This T cell receptor beta chain was sequenced for a study of T-cell memory formation after mild COVID-19. Study-level points and caveats: Whereas later expanders leaned CD4+, clones contracting day 15 to 85 showed a balanced CD4/CD8 makeup. Specificity for SARS-CoV-2 was not confirmed among the second-wave clones peaking on day 37. Some clones that responded turned up in pre-infection memory, which suggests that cross-reactive memory joined in.

Using its own MiXCR run on the 5' RACE reads, TCRdb lists one record per CDR3 protein. The sample yields approximately 570,000 distinct CDR3 sequences, roughly 17% seen once. CDR3 length equals 14 residues. V lost 1 base, J lost 4 bases, and 10 bases lay in between. CDR1 is SGHVS and CDR2 is FNYEAQ in the germline V gene. This clonotype was counted a single time. Its antigen remains unidentified. This sequence was found in an adult woman who had mild COVID-19 (a few samples of this study predate the infection). Cell type and time point are not known. The sequenced material came from PBMCs or a T cell subset sorted from them (not recorded which). The rearrangement links TRBV7-6 to TRBJ2-5, with TRBD2 as a possible D gene (6 bases). CDR3 in DNA: TGTGCCAGCAGCTTAGATGGAGGGACAGAGACCCAGTACTTC. Its translation is CASSLDGGTETQYF.